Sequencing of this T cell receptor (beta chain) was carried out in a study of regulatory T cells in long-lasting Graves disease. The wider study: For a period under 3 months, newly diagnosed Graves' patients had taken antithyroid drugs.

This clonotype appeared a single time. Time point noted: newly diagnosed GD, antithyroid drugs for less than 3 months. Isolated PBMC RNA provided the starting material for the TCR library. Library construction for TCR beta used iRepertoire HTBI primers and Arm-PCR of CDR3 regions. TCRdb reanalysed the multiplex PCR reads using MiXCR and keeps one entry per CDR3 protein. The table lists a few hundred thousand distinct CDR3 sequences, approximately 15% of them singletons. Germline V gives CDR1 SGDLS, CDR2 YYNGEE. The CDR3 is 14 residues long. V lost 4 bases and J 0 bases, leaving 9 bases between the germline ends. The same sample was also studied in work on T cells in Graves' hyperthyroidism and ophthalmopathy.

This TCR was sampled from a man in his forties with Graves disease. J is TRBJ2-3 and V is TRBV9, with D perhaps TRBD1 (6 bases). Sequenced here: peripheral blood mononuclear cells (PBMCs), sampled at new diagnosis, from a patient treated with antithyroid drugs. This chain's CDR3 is CASSWTDSTDTQYF. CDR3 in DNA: TGTGCCAGCAGCTGGACAGATAGCACAGATACGCAGTATTTT.